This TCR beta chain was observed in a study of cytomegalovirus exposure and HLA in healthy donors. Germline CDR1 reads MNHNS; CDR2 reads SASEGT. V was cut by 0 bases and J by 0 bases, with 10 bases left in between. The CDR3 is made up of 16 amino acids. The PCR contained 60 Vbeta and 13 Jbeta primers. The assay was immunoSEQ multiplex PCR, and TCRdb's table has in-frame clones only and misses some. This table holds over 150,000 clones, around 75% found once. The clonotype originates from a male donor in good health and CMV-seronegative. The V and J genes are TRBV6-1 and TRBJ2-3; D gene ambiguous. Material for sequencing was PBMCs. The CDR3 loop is CASSEARAPSTDTQYF. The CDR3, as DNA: TGTGCCAGCAGTGAAGCGCGAGCGCCTAGCACAGATACGCAGTATTTT.